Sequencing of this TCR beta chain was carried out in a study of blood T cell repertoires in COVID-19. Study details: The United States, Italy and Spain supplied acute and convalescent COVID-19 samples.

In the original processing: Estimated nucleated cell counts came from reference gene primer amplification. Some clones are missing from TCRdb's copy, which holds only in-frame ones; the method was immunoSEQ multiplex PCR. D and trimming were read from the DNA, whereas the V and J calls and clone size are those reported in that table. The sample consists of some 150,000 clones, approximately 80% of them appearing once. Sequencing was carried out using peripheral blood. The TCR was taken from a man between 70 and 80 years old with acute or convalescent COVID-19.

CDR3 residues: CASMMRMGGNTEAFF. The DNA of the CDR3 is TGTGCCAGCATGATGAGGATGGGGGGTAACACTGAAGCTTTCTTT. This chain uses TRBV28 with TRBJ1-1, with a possible D match to TRBD1 (5 bases). Germline CDR1 is MDHEN and CDR2 is SYDVKM. The CDR3 extends over 15 amino acids. Deletions cut 7 bases from V and 2 bases from J, with 17 bases between.